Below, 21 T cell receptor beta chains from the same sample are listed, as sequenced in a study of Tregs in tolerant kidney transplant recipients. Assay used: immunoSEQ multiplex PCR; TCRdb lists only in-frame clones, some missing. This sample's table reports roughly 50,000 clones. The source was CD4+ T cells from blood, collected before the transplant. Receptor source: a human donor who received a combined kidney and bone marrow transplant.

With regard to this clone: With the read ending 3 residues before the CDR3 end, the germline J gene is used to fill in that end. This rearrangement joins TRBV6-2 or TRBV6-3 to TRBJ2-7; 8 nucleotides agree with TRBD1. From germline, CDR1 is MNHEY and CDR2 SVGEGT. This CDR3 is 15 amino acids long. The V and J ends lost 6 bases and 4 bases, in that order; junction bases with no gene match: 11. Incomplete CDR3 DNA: TGTGCCAGCAGCCTACGGACAGGGATTGGTTACGAG. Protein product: CASSLRTGIGYE. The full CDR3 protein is CASSLRTGIGYEQYF.

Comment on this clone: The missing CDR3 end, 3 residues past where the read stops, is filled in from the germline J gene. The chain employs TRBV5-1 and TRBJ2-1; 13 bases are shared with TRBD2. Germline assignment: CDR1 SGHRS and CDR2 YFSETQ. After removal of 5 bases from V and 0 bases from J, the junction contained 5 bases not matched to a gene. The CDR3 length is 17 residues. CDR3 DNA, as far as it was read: TGCGCCAGCAGTCCACTAGCGGGGGGGAGCTCCTACAATGAG. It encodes CASSPLAGGSSYNE. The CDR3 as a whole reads CASSPLAGGSSYNEQFF.

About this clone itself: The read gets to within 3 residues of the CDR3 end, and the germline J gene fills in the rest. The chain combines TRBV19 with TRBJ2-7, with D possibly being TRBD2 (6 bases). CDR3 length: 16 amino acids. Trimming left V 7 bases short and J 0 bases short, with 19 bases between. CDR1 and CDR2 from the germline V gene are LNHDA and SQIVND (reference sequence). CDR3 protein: CASNNLRGDSSYEQYF. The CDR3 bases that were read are TGTGCCAGTAACAATTTACGAGGGGACTCCTCCTACGAG.

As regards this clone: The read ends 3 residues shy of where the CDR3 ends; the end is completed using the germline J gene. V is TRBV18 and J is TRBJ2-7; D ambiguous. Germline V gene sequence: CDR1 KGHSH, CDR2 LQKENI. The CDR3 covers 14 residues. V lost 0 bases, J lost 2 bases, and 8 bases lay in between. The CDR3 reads CASSPPGSTYEQYF. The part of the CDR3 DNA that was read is TGTGCCAGCTCACCACCGGGCAGTACCTACGAG.

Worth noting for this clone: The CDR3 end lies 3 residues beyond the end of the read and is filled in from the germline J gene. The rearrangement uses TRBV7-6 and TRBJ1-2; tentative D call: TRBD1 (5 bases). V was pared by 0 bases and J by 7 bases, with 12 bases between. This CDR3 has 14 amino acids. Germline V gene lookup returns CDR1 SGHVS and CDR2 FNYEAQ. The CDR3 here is CASSLAQGESGYTF. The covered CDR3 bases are TGTGCCAGCAGCTTAGCGCAGGGTGAGAGTGGC.

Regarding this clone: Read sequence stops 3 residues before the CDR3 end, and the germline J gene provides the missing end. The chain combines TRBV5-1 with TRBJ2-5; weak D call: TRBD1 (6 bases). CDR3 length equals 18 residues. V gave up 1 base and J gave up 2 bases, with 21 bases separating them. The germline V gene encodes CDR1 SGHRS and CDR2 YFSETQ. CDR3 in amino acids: CASSLYPQAGTLQETQYF. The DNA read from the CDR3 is TGCGCCAGCAGCTTGTATCCTCAGGCAGGGACACTTCAAGAGACC.

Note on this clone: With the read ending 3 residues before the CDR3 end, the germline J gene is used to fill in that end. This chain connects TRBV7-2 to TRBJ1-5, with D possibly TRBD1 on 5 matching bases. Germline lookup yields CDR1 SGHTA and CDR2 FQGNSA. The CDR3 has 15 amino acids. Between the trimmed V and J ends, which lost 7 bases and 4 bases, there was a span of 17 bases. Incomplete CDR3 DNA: TGTGCCAGCAAGAGGGTGCAGGGTGATAATCAGCCC. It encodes CASKRVQGDNQP. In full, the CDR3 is CASKRVQGDNQPQHF.

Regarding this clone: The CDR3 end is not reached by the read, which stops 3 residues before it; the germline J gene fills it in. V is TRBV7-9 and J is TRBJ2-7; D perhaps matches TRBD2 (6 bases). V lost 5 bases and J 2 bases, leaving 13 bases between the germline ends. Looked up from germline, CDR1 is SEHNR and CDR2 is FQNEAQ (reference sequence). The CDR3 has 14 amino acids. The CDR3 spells CASSPRLGTYEQYF. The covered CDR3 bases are TGTGCCAGCAGCCCAAGACTAGGGACCTACGAG.

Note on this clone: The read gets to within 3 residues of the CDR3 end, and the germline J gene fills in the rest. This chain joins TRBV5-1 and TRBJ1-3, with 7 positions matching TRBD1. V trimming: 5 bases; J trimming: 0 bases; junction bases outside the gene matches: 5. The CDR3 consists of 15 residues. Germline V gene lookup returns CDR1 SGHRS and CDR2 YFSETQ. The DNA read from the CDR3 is TGCGCCAGCAGACAGGGGTCCCTCTCTGGAAACACC. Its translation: CASRQGSLSGNT. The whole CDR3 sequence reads CASRQGSLSGNTIYF.

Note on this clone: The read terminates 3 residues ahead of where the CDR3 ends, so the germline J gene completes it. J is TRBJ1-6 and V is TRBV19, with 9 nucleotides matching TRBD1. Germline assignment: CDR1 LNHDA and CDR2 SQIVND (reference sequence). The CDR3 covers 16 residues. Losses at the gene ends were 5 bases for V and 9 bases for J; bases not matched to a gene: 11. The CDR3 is CASSPSTGGSGSPLHF. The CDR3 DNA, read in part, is TGTGCCAGTAGTCCGTCGACAGGGGGGTCCGGTTCACCC.

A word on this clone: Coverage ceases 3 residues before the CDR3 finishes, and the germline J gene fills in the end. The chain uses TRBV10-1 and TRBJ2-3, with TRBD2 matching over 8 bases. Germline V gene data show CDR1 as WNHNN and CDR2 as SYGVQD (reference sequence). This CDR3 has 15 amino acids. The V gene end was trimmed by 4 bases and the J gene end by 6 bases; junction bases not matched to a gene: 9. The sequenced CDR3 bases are TGCGCCAGCAGTGTCTTTGCGGGGGGCGTCGATACG. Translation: CASSVFAGGVDT. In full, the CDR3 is CASSVFAGGVDTQYF.

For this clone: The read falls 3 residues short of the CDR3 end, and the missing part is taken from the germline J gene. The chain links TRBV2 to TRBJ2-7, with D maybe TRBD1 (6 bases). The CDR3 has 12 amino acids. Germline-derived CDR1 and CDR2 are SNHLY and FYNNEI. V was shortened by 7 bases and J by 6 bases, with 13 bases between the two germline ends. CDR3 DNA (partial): TGTGCCAGCACAGGGGAGTTTGCCGAG. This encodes CASTGEFAE. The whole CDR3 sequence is CASTGEFAEQYF.

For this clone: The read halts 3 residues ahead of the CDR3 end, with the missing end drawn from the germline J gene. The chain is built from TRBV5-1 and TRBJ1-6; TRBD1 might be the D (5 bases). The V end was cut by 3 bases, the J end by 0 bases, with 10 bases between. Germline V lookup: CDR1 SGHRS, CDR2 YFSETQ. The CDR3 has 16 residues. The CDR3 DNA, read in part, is TGCGCCAGCAGCTGGACACAGAACTCCTATAATTCACCC. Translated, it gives CASSWTQNSYNSP. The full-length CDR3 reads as CASSWTQNSYNSPLHF.

The sequenced part of the CDR3 DNA is TGCGCCAGCAGCCGAGGGGCGGTGGATGAAAAA. Its protein product is CASSRGAVDEK. The CDR3 in full is CASSRGAVDEKLFF. This chain links TRBV5-1 with TRBJ1-4, with TRBD1 as a possible D gene (5 bases). The CDR3 extends 3 residues past the end of the read, so its final part is completed from the germline J gene. The CDR3 extends over 14 amino acids. The V gene lost 4 bases and the J gene lost 6 bases, with 13 bases spanning the gap. Germline V gene data show CDR1 as SGHRS and CDR2 as YFSETQ.

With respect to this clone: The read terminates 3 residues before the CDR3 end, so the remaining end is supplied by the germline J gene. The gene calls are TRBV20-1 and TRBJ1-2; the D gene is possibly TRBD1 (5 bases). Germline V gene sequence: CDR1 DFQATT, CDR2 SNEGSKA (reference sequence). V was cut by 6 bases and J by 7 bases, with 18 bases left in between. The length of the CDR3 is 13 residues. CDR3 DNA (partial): TGCAGTGCGACCCAGGCAGGGTATGGTGGC. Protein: CSATQAGYGG. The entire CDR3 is CSATQAGYGGYTF.

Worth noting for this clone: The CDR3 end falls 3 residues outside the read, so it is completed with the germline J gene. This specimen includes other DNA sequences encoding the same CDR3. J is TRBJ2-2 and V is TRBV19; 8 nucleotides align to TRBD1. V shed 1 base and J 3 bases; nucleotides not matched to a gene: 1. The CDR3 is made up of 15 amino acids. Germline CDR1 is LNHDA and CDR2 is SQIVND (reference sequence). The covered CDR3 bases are TGTGCCAGTAGTATAGCGACAGGGGACACCGGGGAG. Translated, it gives CASSIATGDTGE. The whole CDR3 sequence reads CASSIATGDTGELFF. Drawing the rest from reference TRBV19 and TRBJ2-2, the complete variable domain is DGGITQSPKYLFRKEGQNVTLSCEQNLNHDAMYWYRQDPGQGLRLIYYSQIVNDFQKGDIAEGYSVSREKKESFPLTVTSAQKNPTAFYLCASSIATGDTGELFFGEGSRLTVL.

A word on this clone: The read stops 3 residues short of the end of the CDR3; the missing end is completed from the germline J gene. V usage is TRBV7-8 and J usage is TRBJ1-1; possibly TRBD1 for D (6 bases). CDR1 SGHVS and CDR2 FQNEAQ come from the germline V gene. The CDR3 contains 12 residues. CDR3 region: CASSLGGPEAFF. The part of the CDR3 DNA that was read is TGTGCCAGCAGCCTAGGGGGGCCCGAA.

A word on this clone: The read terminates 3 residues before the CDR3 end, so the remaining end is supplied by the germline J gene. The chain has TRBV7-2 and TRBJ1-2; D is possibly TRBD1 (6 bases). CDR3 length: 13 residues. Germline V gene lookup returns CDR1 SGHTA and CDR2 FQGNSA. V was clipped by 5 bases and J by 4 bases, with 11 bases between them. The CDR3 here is CASSPDRAYGYTF. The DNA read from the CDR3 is TGTGCCAGCAGCCCGGACAGAGCCTATGGC.

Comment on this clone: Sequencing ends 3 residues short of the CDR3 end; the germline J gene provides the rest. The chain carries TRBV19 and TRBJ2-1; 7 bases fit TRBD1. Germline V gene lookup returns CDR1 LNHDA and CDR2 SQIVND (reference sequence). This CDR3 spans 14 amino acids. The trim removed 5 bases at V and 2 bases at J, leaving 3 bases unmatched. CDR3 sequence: CASSPGQTYNEQFF. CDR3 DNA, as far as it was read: TGTGCCAGTAGTCCGGGACAGACCTACAATGAG.

CDR3 bases read: TGTGCCTGGAGTGTAGTCGAACTAGGCAGCTCCTACGAG. Its translation is CAWSVVELGSSYE. The whole CDR3 protein is CAWSVVELGSSYEQYF. The chain couples TRBV30 to TRBJ2-7; a weak D match, TRBD2 (5 bases). The CDR3 is cut off 3 residues early in the read; its end comes from the germline J gene. The CDR3 covers 16 residues. Germline CDR1 is GTSNPN and CDR2 is SVGIG (reference sequence). Trimming removed 0 bases at V and 0 bases at J, with 15 bases between.

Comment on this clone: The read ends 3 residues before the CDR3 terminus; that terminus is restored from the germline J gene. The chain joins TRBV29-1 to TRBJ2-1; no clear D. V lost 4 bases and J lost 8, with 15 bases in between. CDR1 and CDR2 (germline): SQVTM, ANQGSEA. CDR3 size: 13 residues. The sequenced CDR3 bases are TGCAGCGTTGTAGGGTTTAGGGTCGATGAG. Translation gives CSVVGFRVDE. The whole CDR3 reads CSVVGFRVDEQFF.